Listed below are T cell receptor beta chains from one sample, sequenced in a study of blood T cells in healthy people across ages. MiXCR was run by TCRdb on the 5' RACE reads, yielding one entry per CDR3 protein. The table shows roughly 800,000 distinct CDR3 sequences, with roughly 25% occurring only once. These same records also appear under a second study, on T cells of mothers and their children.

The sample taken for sequencing was blood. The origin of the receptors is a boy between 10 and 17 years old in good health. Both conserved end residues are part of each CDR3. Each record gives: V gene, clone size, D gene, CDR3 length, CDR3 protein. A D gene is named only where the DNA matches it firmly. The size entry is marked missing in some rows and otherwise reads once, few, many or a size class.

V: TRBV3-1
size: .
D: TRBD1
length: 15
CDR3: CASSDIWTGLETQYF

V: TRBV6-5
size: .
D: .
length: 13
CDR3: CASRDIRIGIQYF

V: TRBV7-3
size: .
D: .
length: 14
CDR3: CASSPVEKNTEAFF

V: TRBV29-1
size: .
D: TRBD2
length: 15
CDR3: CSVDLAAGGSGELFF

V: TRBV12-3/TRBV12-4
size: once
D: TRBD1
length: 16
CDR3: CASSLHRQGAGNEQFF

V: TRBV2
size: .
D: TRBD2
length: 14
CDR3: CASSDPGLAGVGFF

V: TRBV5-1
size: few
D: .
length: 14
CDR3: CASTLDTRRETQYF

V: TRBV24-1
size: few
D: .
length: 14
CDR3: CATSDKGGTYGYTF

V: TRBV20-1
size: .
D: .
length: 13
CDR3: CSANEPPKNIQYF

V: TRBV18
size: .
D: TRBD2
length: 16
CDR3: CASSPDQLAGSPEQYF

V: TRBV20-1
size: .
D: .
length: 14
CDR3: CSARVSGPGNEQFF

V: TRBV7-2
size: .
D: .
length: 15
CDR3: CASSLAVGENTEAFF

V: TRBV29-1
size: .
D: TRBD2
length: 14
CDR3: CSAGVAGVTDTQYF

V: TRBV7-9
size: few
D: TRBD2
length: 16
CDR3: CASRTGTSGKSDTQYF

V: TRBV11-3
size: few
D: .
length: 11
CDR3: CASSFDDEQFF

V: TRBV6-4
size: .
D: .
length: 14
CDR3: CASSEQAGANVLTF

V: TRBV12-3/TRBV12-4
size: .
D: .
length: 13
CDR3: CASTGPTTYEQYF

V: TRBV28
size: few
D: TRBD1
length: 16
CDR3: CASRAAGGFLGETQYF

V: TRBV12-3/TRBV12-4
size: few
D: TRBD1
length: 16
CDR3: CASSQGGRGINQPQHF

V: TRBV6-5
size: .
D: .
length: 13
CDR3: CASSYSLVGLVYF

V: TRBV6-2/TRBV6-3
size: .
D: TRBD1
length: 12
CDR3: CASSQDRLGYTF

V: TRBV13
size: .
D: .
length: 15
CDR3: CASSPGRALLGEQYF

V: TRBV28
size: .
D: .
length: 15
CDR3: CASSLDLGGKETQYF